The 17 T cell receptor beta chains given below trace back to one sample, sequenced in a study of T cell responses to AZD1222 COVID-19 vaccine (dated by TCRdb to the early 2020s). Preparation of the library involved the immunoSEQ multiplex PCR assay. The immuneACCESS repertoire file appears here via TCRdb, limited to in-frame rearrangements. These files lack a portion of the clones; in checked studies, under half of the deficit traces to unresolved V genes, and the cause of the others is not known. The sample profile shows 73,000 or so clones; around 80% of them were found once. The ten most abundant clones make up around 50% of the sample. The sample's time point label is to be understood as: about 28 days (+/-7) after the second vaccine dose. The sample in question was peripheral blood, obtained 28 days after the second AZD1222 dose. Receptor source: an adult who received the AZD1222 COVID-19 vaccine.

The chain carries TRBV4-2 and TRBJ1-1; D is perhaps TRBD1 (6 bases). The CDR3 covers 15 residues. In germline, CDR1 is LGHNA, CDR2 YNFKEQ. V was shortened by 2 bases and J by 6 bases, with 16 bases between the two germline ends. CDR3 nucleotides: TGTGCCAGCAGCCAATCCCTGCAGGGGATCCCTGAAGCTTTCTTT. The encoded protein is CASSQSLQGIPEAFF.

This chain links TRBV5-1 with TRBJ2-7; 9 bases fit TRBD2. V shed 4 bases and J 3 bases; nucleotides not matched to a gene: 5. There are 14 residues in the CDR3. Germline V gene sequence: CDR1 SGHRS, CDR2 YFSETQ. CDR3: CASSAGGNFYEQYF. In DNA form, the CDR3 reads TGCGCCAGCAGCGCGGGGGGGAACTTCTACGAGCAGTACTTC.

The V call is TRBV3-1 (or the pseudogene TRBV3-2), the J call TRBJ2-5; 13 nucleotides line up with TRBD2. CDR1 LGHDT and CDR2 YNNKEL come from the germline V gene (reference sequence). This CDR3 comprises 16 residues. Trimming took 2 bases from V and 5 from J; bases not matched to a gene: 5. In DNA form, the CDR3 reads TGTGCCAGCAGCCAAACTAGCGGGGGGGCCGGCGAGACCCAGTACTTC. This encodes CASSQTSGGAGETQYF.

This clone has only a few counts. J is TRBJ2-1 and V is TRBV27; 14 positions match TRBD2. The CDR3 has 16 residues. The V gene end was trimmed by 2 bases and the J gene end by 8 bases; junction bases not matched to a gene: 5. Germline CDR1 MNHEY, CDR2 SMNVEV (reference sequence). Here the CDR3 DNA reads TGTGCCAGCAGTTTAACGACTAGCGGGGGGGCCTATGAGCAGTTCTTC. Its protein is CASSLTTSGGAYEQFF.

The chain employs TRBV7-9 and TRBJ1-1; the match to TRBD1 covers 7 bases. CDR1 and CDR2 (germline): SEHNR, FQNEAQ (reference sequence). J was trimmed by 1 base and V by 7 bases; bases with no gene match: 9. The CDR3 is 15 amino acids. As DNA, the CDR3 is TGTGCCAGCAACCCCGGGCACAGGGGGAACACTGAAGCTTTCTTT. Protein: CASNPGHRGNTEAFF.

The CDR3 nucleotides read TGTGCCAGCAGCTTAGCCCCTAGCAATGAGCAGTTCTTC. It yields the protein CASSLAPSNEQFF. The J gene is TRBJ2-1, the V gene TRBV11-3; unclear D gene. CDR1 is SGHNT, CDR2 YENEEA, per germline. V was cut by 1 base and J by 6 bases, with 7 bases left in between. The CDR3 spans 13 residues. Together with reference TRBV11-3 and TRBJ2-1, the CDR3 gives the full variable domain: EAGVVQSPRYKIIEKKQPVAFWCNPISGHNTLYWYLQNLGQGPELLIRYENEEAVDDSQLPKDRFSAERLKGVDSTLKIQPAELGDSAVYLCASSLAPSNEQFFGPGTRLTVL.

The chain carries TRBV6-5 and TRBJ2-7, with a weak D call TRBD2 (6 bases). Germline loops: CDR1 MNHEY, CDR2 SVGAGI. The germline V and J ends were trimmed by 8 bases and 4 bases, with 15 bases remaining between them. CDR3 length equals 13 residues. For the CDR3, the DNA is TGTGCCAGCGGCCTCGGGACTCAATACGAGCAGTACTTC. Translating gives CASGLGTQYEQYF.

The chain has TRBV18 and TRBJ2-3; D possibly corresponds to TRBD2 (5 bases). This CDR3 spans 15 amino acids. V dropped 2 bases and J dropped 5 bases, with 14 bases sitting between them. The germline V gene has CDR1 KGHSH and CDR2 LQKENI. The CDR3: CASSPGSGVGDTQYF. The DNA for the CDR3 is TGTGCCAGCTCACCAGGATCCGGGGTTGGAGATACGCAGTATTTT.

This clone occurred a few times. This sequence joins TRBV5-6 and TRBJ2-1; D may match TRBD1 or TRBD2 (6 bases each). Germline V gene data show CDR1 as SGHDT and CDR2 as YYEEEE. CDR3 length equals 16 residues. The germline V and J ends were trimmed by 1 base and 1 base, with 12 bases remaining between them. CDR3 coding DNA: TGTGCCAGCAGCTTGTTAGGGGGGCAGTCCTACAATGAGCAGTTCTTC. It encodes CASSLLGGQSYNEQFF. The full variable domain, with the rest looked up from reference TRBV5-6 and TRBJ2-1, is DAGVTQSPTHLIKTRGQQVTLRCSPKSGHDTVSWYQQALGQGPQFIFQYYEEEERQRGNFPDRFSGHQFPNYSSELNVNALLLGDSALYLCASSLLGGQSYNEQFFGPGTRLTVL.

The V call is TRBV5-8, the J call TRBJ1-5; D may be TRBD1 (6 bases). The CDR3 spans 17 residues. V lost 0 bases and J 0 bases, leaving 13 bases between the germline ends. The germline gives CDR1 SGHTS, CDR2 YDEGEE. CDR3 region: CASSLGDTSDSNQPQHF. Written as DNA, the CDR3 is TGTGCCAGCAGCTTGGGGGACACCTCGGATAGCAATCAGCCCCAGCATTTT.

V and J are TRBV3-1 (or the pseudogene TRBV3-2) and TRBJ2-3; D is uncertain. This CDR3 comprises 13 residues. CDR1 is LGHDT and CDR2 is YNNKEL in the germline V gene (reference sequence). V lost 3 bases and J lost 0, with 4 bases in between. The CDR3 DNA sequence: TGTGCCAGCAGCCAGATAAGCACAGATACGCAGTATTTT. Its translation: CASSQISTDTQYF.

The gene calls are TRBV2 and TRBJ1-4; no firm D call. CDR1 and CDR2 from the germline V gene are SNHLY and FYNNEI. The CDR3 has 13 residues. Trimming left V 2 bases short and J 12 bases short, with 13 bases between. The CDR3 DNA reads TGTGCCAGCAGTGAATACGATATGGGTGAACTGTTTTTT. It is translated as CASSEYDMGELFF.

The rearrangement links TRBV6-2 or TRBV6-3 to TRBJ2-1, with 10 bases fitting TRBD1. The germline gives CDR1 MNHEY, CDR2 SVGEGT. The ends lost 4 bases at V and 4 bases at J; junction bases unmatched: 4. This CDR3 spans 15 amino acids. DNA for the CDR3: TGTGCCAGCAGTTTGGACAGGGGGATATACAATGAGCAGTTCTTC. This gives the protein CASSLDRGIYNEQFF.

The chain recombines TRBV5-4 with TRBJ2-5; D possibly corresponds to TRBD2 (6 bases). Germline loops: CDR1 SGHNT, CDR2 YYREEE (reference sequence). V was pared by 0 bases and J by 5 bases, with 11 bases between. This CDR3 is built from 14 residues. CDR3 nucleotide sequence: TGTGCCAGCAGCTTGGCGGGGGTTGGCGAGACCCAGTACTTC. It yields the protein CASSLAGVGETQYF.

This clone was detected only a few times. The CDR3 protein is CASSQEGPEQYF. CDR3 nucleotides: TGTGCCAGCAGCCAAGAAGGGCCCGAGCAGTACTTC. The chain links TRBV3-1 (or the pseudogene TRBV3-2) to TRBJ2-7; D is undetermined. V lost 0 bases, J lost 6 bases, and 6 bases lay in between. Germline values: CDR1 LGHDT, CDR2 YNNKEL (reference sequence). The CDR3 extends over 12 amino acids.

The V gene is TRBV24-1, the J gene TRBJ2-3, with D possibly matching TRBD1 (7 bases). This CDR3 comprises 13 residues. The V end lost 9 bases, the J end lost 2 bases, and 11 bases lay between the germline ends. The germline gives CDR1 KGHDR, CDR2 SFDVKD. CDR3 sequence: CATAGGPTDTQYF. CDR3 nucleotide sequence: TGTGCCACCGCAGGGGGGCCCACAGATACGCAGTATTTT.

DNA for the CDR3: TGTGCCAGCTCACCCCTCGGCAGGGTGAACACCGGGGAGCTGTTTTTT. Protein: CASSPLGRVNTGELFF. The chain employs TRBV18 and TRBJ2-2, with D perhaps matching TRBD1 (5 bases). The V gene lost 3 bases and the J gene lost 1 base, with 12 bases spanning the gap. In germline, CDR1 is KGHSH, CDR2 LQKENI. CDR3 length equals 16 residues. The entire variable domain, with the rest obtained from reference TRBV18 and TRBJ2-2, is as follows: NAGVMQNPRHLVRRRGQEARLRCSPMKGHSHVYWYRQLPEEGLKFMVYLQKENIIDESGMPKERFSAEFPKEGPSILRIQQVVRGDSAAYFCASSPLGRVNTGELFFGEGSRLTVL.